These T cell receptor beta chains were read from a single sample in a study of CD8 T cells in Susac syndrome. TCRdb used MiXCR to reprocess the immunoSEQ multiplex PCR reads, holding one entry per CDR3 protein. The sample includes 90,000 to 110,000 distinct CDR3 sequences, roughly 95% seen only once; the top ten take more than 0.08%. Material: CD4+ T cells from PBMCs. These receptors were obtained from a human donor in good health. Each CDR3 is given with its conserved first and last residue. The order of the fields is clone size, D gene, V gene, J gene, CDR3 DNA, CDR3 protein. The D gene is left open where the match is weak. For some rows the clone size is stated as once, few or many, or as a class when expanded; others skip it.

NA	NA	TRBV27	TRBJ2-7	TGTGCCAGCAGTGAGTCCTGGGCGGCCTACGAGCAGTACTTC	CASSESWAAYEQYF
NA	NA	TRBV7-8	TRBJ2-5	TGTGCCAGCAGCTCCCTGGACAGAGCCCAAGAGACCCAGTACTTC	CASSSLDRAQETQYF
NA	NA	TRBV3-1	TRBJ2-7	TGTGCCAGCAGCCGTTGGTCTAGCGCCGGAGCCAGATACGAGCAGTACTTC	CASSRWSSAGARYEQYF
once	TRBD2	TRBV2	TRBJ2-6	TGTGCCAGCAGCTACGGGGGGGTGGGCTCTGGGGCCAACGTCCTGACTTTC	CASSYGGVGSGANVLTF
NA	NA	TRBV28	TRBJ1-2	TGTGCCAGCAGTAGGGAGTGGAACTATGGCTACACCTTC	CASSREWNYGYTF
NA	NA	TRBV5-1	TRBJ2-1	TGCGCCAGCACAGCAGCGCAGGAATACAATGAGCAGTTCTTC	CASTAAQEYNEQFF
NA	TRBD1	TRBV19	TRBJ2-5	TGTGCCACTACCGGGACAGTGCAAGAGACCCAGTACTTC	CATTGTVQETQYF
NA	NA	TRBV5-4	TRBJ1-2	TGTGCCAGCAGCTCCCTCCTCAGATCCTCTAACTATGGCTACACCTTC	CASSSLLRSSNYGYTF
NA	NA	TRBV19	TRBJ1-5	TGTGCCAGTAGTATCGAGGCAGGGGATCAGCCCCAGCATTTT	CASSIEAGDQPQHF
NA	NA	TRBV4-2	TRBJ2-3	TGTGCCAGCAGCCAAGATCCCATTAGCGCGACAGATACGCAGTATTTT	CASSQDPISATDTQYF
once	NA	TRBV14	TRBJ1-2	TGTGCCAGCAGCCAGCTCCGGGACGGCCCCTATGGCTACACCTTC	CASSQLRDGPYGYTF
NA	TRBD1	TRBV7-2	TRBJ1-4	TGTGCCAGCAGCTTAATCGGTGCAGGGGGCGCTGGAACTAATGAAAAACTGTTTTTT	CASSLIGAGGAGTNEKLFF
NA	NA	TRBV4-2	TRBJ2-6	TGTGCCAGCAGCCAAGAGGTCCGCCGCTCTGGGGCCAACGTCCTGACTTTC	CASSQEVRRSGANVLTF
once	TRBD1	TRBV5-1	TRBJ1-2	TGCGCCAGCAGCTCCGAACAGGGGGCCTATGGCTACACCTTC	CASSSEQGAYGYTF